This T cell receptor beta chain was identified during a study of PD-L1 blockade in urothelial cancer (TCRdb year 2017). Context from the whole study: Therapy was started in the mid-2010s for all patients, and atezolizumab 1,200 mg was administered intravenously every 3 weeks. Pretreatment blood TCR-seq was available for 30 or so patients, at least one posttreatment blood collection was obtained for approximately 24 patients, and tumor TCR-seq was available for approximately 24 patients. A median of about 140,000 T cells and just over 80,000 unique TCRs was obtained from blood samples, and a median clonality of approximately 0.086 was observed. Durable clinical benefit was defined as a progression-free survival longer than 6 months, and TCR features were additionally tested against progression-free survival and overall survival. In the same patients, pretreatment tumors underwent whole exome sequencing and RNA sequencing in addition to TCR sequencing. Durable clinical benefit was achieved by nine patients and was not achieved by 20 patients. Pretreatment tumor samples, along with matched peripheral blood serially collected before and after atezolizumab treatment, were subjected to TCR sequencing. An ECOG performance status of 0 or 1 was recorded for the patients, and 0 to 3 prior chemotherapy regimens had been received by the patients. The study was an exploratory multi-omic analysis of somatic, immune and clinical correlates of response to PD-L1 blockade with atezolizumab in urothelial cancer. About 90% of the roughly 29 patients were males with bladder-origin urothelial cancer, and 18 of 29 reported a prior smoking history. Blood samples were analyzed 3 weeks after the start of treatment (second dose) and 6 weeks after the start of treatment.

Each PCR received spiked-in synthetic TCR analog templates so that absolute template abundance could be estimated from read counts. The immunoSEQ assay was used to amplify TCRbeta CDR3 regions from genomic DNA with bias-controlled V and J gene primers. Rearranged TCRbeta segments were sequenced at approximately 20X coverage. The published analysis was carried out like this. Sequencing errors were corrected by clustering and CDR3s were annotated against IMGT to assign V, D and J genes. Downstream analyses used only productive TCRbeta rearrangements, leaving out any out-of-frame or stop-codon sequences. Clonality was calculated as one minus the Shannon entropy normalized by the log of the number of unique productive sequences. Clones differing between time points or between blood and tumor were identified using Fisher's exact test with Benjamini-Hochberg correction, with an adjusted p below 0.01 applied as the threshold. The source is immuneACCESS, and TCRdb retained only in-frame sequences with V and J called. Part of the clones is not carried over; for the studies checked, unresolved V genes explain less than half of this, and the remainder is unexplained. The DNA was the basis for D and trimming; V, J and clone size are from that table. A total of around 60,000 clones appear in this sample, under 90% of them only once. The ten biggest clones cover under 3.5% of the sample.

CDR1 and CDR2, looked up from the germline V gene, are LGHNA and YNFKEQ. Trimming accounts for 1 base at V and 4 bases at J, while the number of junction bases matched to no gene is 8. The CDR3 spans 16 residues, from the cysteine through the phenylalanine. The CDR3 DNA has 48 bases and is translated from base 1. As concerns this clone: Its antigen is still unknown. It has no much larger one-base neighbor in the sample; base qualities were not kept.

In light of the paper, this sample's time point label describes: pretreatment peripheral blood. A cohort of about 27 patients with locally advanced or metastatic urothelial carcinoma, treated at Memorial Sloan Kettering on a trial protocol, was included. Peripheral blood mononuclear cells were collected pretreatment and during treatment, with between 1 and 8 total time points obtained per patient. The Qiagen DNeasy Blood extraction kit was used to purify genomic DNA from total PBMCs and tumor samples. PBMCs were collected pretreatment and during treatment, and were isolated and stored as previously described. Study-level results and caveats: Because the sample size was small (n of about 31) and many of the analyses were exploratory, the results are meant to be hypothesis-generating. Patients with durable benefit showed greater expansion of tumor-associated TCR clones in peripheral blood 3 weeks after starting treatment (n = 22, p = 0.022). A pretreatment peripheral blood TCR clonality below the median was linked to improved progression-free and overall survival.

The TCR originated in a man aged 65-85 years with urothelial cancer. This chain joins TRBV4-2 to TRBJ2-5; the junction holds 8 bases that match TRBD2. The source was PBMCs, collected around atezolizumab (anti-PD-L1) treatment. The DNA sequence reads TGTGCCAGCAGCCAAGGGCGGGAGGCGTTTGGAGAGACCCAGTACTTC. Its protein reads: CASSQGREAFGETQYF.